A single sample gave rise to the 18 T cell receptor beta chains below, sequenced in a study of early T cells in non-severe SARS-CoV-2 infection. TCRdb fed the 5' RACE reads into MiXCR, producing one record per CDR3 protein. The data show around 88,000 distinct CDR3 sequences, with about an eighth seen just once and more than 6.5% held by the top ten. The source material was whole blood. These receptors came from an adult who was a healthcare worker with PCR-confirmed SARS-CoV-2 infection or an uninfected control (not recorded which).

Notes on this clonotype: Given a much more abundant clone one base away, this may be a read error. The CDR3, as DNA: TGCAGTGCGAATAGTTCCTATAATTCATCCCTCCACTTT. This codes for CSANSSYNSSLHF. The chain combines TRBV20-1 with TRBJ1-6; D unclear. The CDR3 contains 13 residues. Germline V gene data show CDR1 as DFQATT and CDR2 as SNEGSKA (reference sequence).

The CDR3 region is CSVEETDTEAFF. CDR3 bases: TGCAGCGTTGAAGAGACAGACACTGAAGCTTTCTTT. The chain carries TRBV29-1 and TRBJ1-1, with D maybe TRBD1 (5 bases). This CDR3 is built from 12 residues. Per germline, CDR1 SQVTM and CDR2 ANQGSEA. Trimming stripped 0 bases from V and 3 bases from J, with 5 bases between.

The chain joins TRBV20-1 to TRBJ1-6; D ambiguous. Germline CDR1 reads DFQATT; CDR2 reads SNEGSKA (reference sequence). V was shortened by 5 bases and J by 8 bases, with 19 bases between the two germline ends. The CDR3 totals 15 residues. In DNA form, the CDR3 reads TGCAGTGCTCACCCCCCGGGCCGTCACGATTCACCCCTCCACTTT. Its translation is CSAHPPGRHDSPLHF.

J is TRBJ1-1 and V is TRBV7-2, with a weak D call TRBD1 (6 bases). The V gene lost 5 bases and the J gene lost 2 bases, with 15 bases spanning the gap. Germline V gives CDR1 SGHTA, CDR2 FQGNSA. The CDR3 extends over 15 amino acids. CDR3 region: CASSPWGQINTEAFF. The DNA for the CDR3 is TGTGCCAGCAGCCCCTGGGGACAAATTAACACTGAAGCTTTCTTT.

This clonotype was observed a handful of times. The rearrangement joins TRBV12-3 or TRBV12-4 to TRBJ2-2; 7 nucleotides agree with TRBD1. This CDR3 comprises 14 residues. Unmatched junction bases numbered 5, after V lost 6 bases and J lost 4 bases. As DNA, the CDR3 is TGTGCCAGCAGAGGACAGGTTATCACCGGGGAGCTGTTTTTT. It is translated as CASRGQVITGELFF.

The V gene is TRBV5-6, the J gene TRBJ1-2; D not resolved. The CDR3 length is 11 residues. Trimming shortened V by 4 bases and J by 5 bases, and 6 bases separated the two germline ends. Germline loops: CDR1 SGHDT, CDR2 YYEEEE. CDR3 loop: CASSLSYGYTF. The CDR3 DNA reads as TGTGCCAGCAGCCTTTCATATGGCTACACCTTC.

This sequence joins TRBV3-1 and TRBJ1-2; TRBD1 aligns across 7 bases. Germline CDR1 and CDR2: LGHDT and YNNKEL (reference sequence). This CDR3 has 15 residues. V lost 3 bases to trimming and J lost 6 bases; unmatched junction nucleotides: 10. This CDR3 reads CASSHRGDWGDGYTF. The CDR3 DNA reads as TGTGCCAGCAGCCACAGGGGGGACTGGGGAGATGGCTACACCTTC.

There are a few counts of this clonotype. V usage is TRBV5-1 and J usage is TRBJ1-1; TRBD1 matches 7 bases. V shed 3 bases, J shed 2 bases, and the junction held 13 bases outside the gene matches. CDR1 is SGHRS, CDR2 YFSETQ, per germline. CDR3 length equals 17 residues. CDR3 loop: CASSWGVAGQLNTEAFF. For the CDR3, the DNA is TGCGCCAGCAGCTGGGGTGTCGCGGGACAGTTAAACACTGAAGCTTTCTTT.

This clonotype was found many times. The rearrangement uses TRBV25-1 and TRBJ2-7; weak D call: TRBD1 (6 bases). The CDR3 extends over 17 amino acids. Trimming removed 8 bases at V and 4 bases at J, with 27 bases between. The V gene's germline CDR1 is MGHDK and CDR2 SYGVNS. Here the CDR3 DNA reads TGTGCCAGCTCCCCTACCCGGCGGACAGACATCGAATACGAGCAGTACTTC. It codes for CASSPTRRTDIEYEQYF.

V usage is TRBV7-9 and J usage is TRBJ1-4, with 11 bases that match TRBD1. V dropped 5 bases and J dropped 7; count of bases not matched to a gene: 6. Germline lookup yields CDR1 SEHNR and CDR2 FQNEAQ (reference sequence). The CDR3 sequence is 15 residues long. The CDR3 protein is CASSAGQGATEKLFF. The CDR3 nucleotides read TGTGCCAGCAGCGCCGGACAGGGGGCGACTGAAAAACTGTTTTTT.

In its sample, this clonotype was seen many times. The genes are TRBV7-2 and TRBJ2-1; no firm D call. V was trimmed by 8 bases and J by 3 bases, leaving 8 bases between them. Germline V gene sequence: CDR1 SGHTA, CDR2 FQGNSA. CDR3 length: 12 amino acids. In nucleotides, the CDR3 is TGTGCCAGCGGACGTGGCTACAATGAGCAGTTCTTC. It yields the protein CASGRGYNEQFF.

This chain joins TRBV27 and TRBJ1-5; TRBD1 agrees at 10 bases. V shed 6 bases and J 5 bases; nucleotides not matched to a gene: 4. This CDR3 contains 14 residues. CDR1 is MNHEY and CDR2 is SMNVEV in the germline V gene (reference sequence). The CDR3 DNA reads as TGTGCCAGCAGGGACAGGGGGTTGTATCAGCCCCAGCATTTT. It is translated as CASRDRGLYQPQHF.

This chain links TRBV29-1 with TRBJ1-1; no clear D gene. Germline-derived CDR1 and CDR2 are SQVTM and ANQGSEA. The CDR3 has 13 amino acids. The V end was cut by 3 bases, the J end by 4 bases, with 12 bases between. The CDR3 bases are TGCAGCGTTGACGGCCCCTTGGGCACTGAAGCTTTCTTT. As protein: CSVDGPLGTEAFF.

This clonotype was observed a handful of times. The rearrangement joins TRBV28 to TRBJ1-1; 7 bases match TRBD1. The germline gives CDR1 MDHEN, CDR2 SYDVKM. CDR3 size: 14 residues. J gave up 1 base and V 6 bases, and 5 bases lay outside the gene matches. The CDR3 DNA reads TGTGCCAGCAGGCCGGGACAGACGAACACTGAAGCTTTCTTT. Its translation: CASRPGQTNTEAFF.

V gene TRBV6-6 combines with J gene TRBJ1-3; 7 nucleotides align to TRBD1. The CDR3 totals 14 residues. V shed 6 bases, J shed 6 bases, and the junction held 8 bases outside the gene matches. Per the germline V gene, CDR1 is MNHNY and CDR2 is SVGAGI (reference sequence). The DNA for the CDR3 is TGTGCCAGCAGCTGGGACAGTTCCGAAAACACCATATATTTT. Translation: CASSWDSSENTIYF.

This chain uses TRBV6-6 with TRBJ1-2, with TRBD1 matching 9 bases. Germline V gene lookup returns CDR1 MNHNY and CDR2 SVGAGI (reference sequence). The CDR3 has 14 amino acids. J was trimmed by 8 bases and V by 5 bases; bases with no gene match: 9. In DNA, the CDR3 is TGTGCCAGCAGTGGACAGGGGAGTAGCGGGGGCTACACCTTC. Its protein is CASSGQGSSGGYTF.

This clonotype has more than one count but fewer than ten. J is TRBJ1-4 and V is TRBV12-3 or TRBV12-4; 7 bases map to TRBD1. The CDR3 is made up of 14 amino acids. After removal of 5 bases from V and 7 bases from J, the junction contained 7 bases not matched to a gene. The CDR3 coding sequence is TGTGCCAGCAGTCCCTCAGGGGGGGGTGAAAAACTGTTTTTT. Its translation is CASSPSGGGEKLFF.

This clonotype was picked up a small number of times. The V call is TRBV7-9, the J call TRBJ2-5, with 7 bases fitting TRBD1. Germline V lookup: CDR1 SEHNR, CDR2 FQNEAQ (reference sequence). The CDR3 is 15 residues long. V shed 4 bases and J 4 bases; nucleotides not matched to a gene: 9. CDR3 sequence reads: CASSSTQGSGETQYF. DNA for the CDR3: TGTGCCAGCAGCTCGACACAGGGGAGTGGAGAGACCCAGTACTTC. The whole variable domain, filled in from reference TRBV7-9 and TRBJ2-5, reads DTGVSQNPRHKITKRGQNVTFRCDPISEHNRLYWYRQTLGQGPEFLTYFQNEAQLEKSRLLSDRFSAERPKGSFSTLEIQRTEQGDSAMYLCASSSTQGSGETQYFGPGTRLLVL.